These 26 T cell receptor beta chains were sequenced from one sample in a study of T-cell memory formation after mild COVID-19. TCRdb analysed the 5' RACE reads with MiXCR anew, one entry per CDR3 protein. The sample lists around 340,000 distinct CDR3 sequences; 15% were seen once. Sequenced sample: PBMCs or a T cell subset sorted from them (not recorded which). Every receptor here comes from a man aged 18 to 29 who had mild COVID-19 (a few samples of this study predate the infection). Cell type and time point are not known.

This clonotype was seen ten or more times. The chain couples TRBV5-1 to TRBJ1-1; 9 bases fit TRBD1. CDR1 and CDR2 (germline): SGHRS, YFSETQ. The CDR3 loop spans 16 amino acids. With V trimmed by 3 bases and J by 1 base, 7 bases remained unmatched. The CDR3 DNA reads as TGCGCCAGCAGCTCGACCCCGGGACAGGGGAACACTGAAGCTTTCTTT. Protein sequence: CASSSTPGQGNTEAFF.

This chain joins TRBV24-1 and TRBJ2-2, with 12 bases identical to TRBD1. V shed 9 bases, J shed 0 bases, and the junction held 10 bases outside the gene matches. Germline lookup yields CDR1 KGHDR and CDR2 SFDVKD. This CDR3 has 18 amino acids. Written as DNA, the CDR3 is TGTGCCACCGGTGTAGGGACAGGGGGCCTCGCGAACACCGGGGAGCTGTTTTTT. As protein: CATGVGTGGLANTGELFF.

This clonotype was observed a few times. This sequence joins TRBV3-1 and TRBJ2-3, with 7 bases lining up with TRBD2. The V and J ends lost 4 bases and 0 bases, in that order; junction bases with no gene match: 1. This CDR3 has 14 residues. CDR1 is LGHDT and CDR2 is YNNKEL in the germline V gene (reference sequence). The CDR3 sequence: CASSRLASTDTQYF. The CDR3 nucleotides read TGTGCCAGCAGCCGACTAGCTAGCACAGATACGCAGTATTTT.

This clonotype has only a few counts. CDR3: CASSVALAGVETQYF. The CDR3 DNA is TGTGCCAGCAGCGTAGCCTTAGCGGGGGTCGAGACCCAGTACTTC. This chain joins TRBV9 and TRBJ2-5; 9 bases match TRBD2. The CDR3 extends over 15 amino acids. V dropped 0 bases and J dropped 5; count of bases not matched to a gene: 5. Per germline, CDR1 SGDLS and CDR2 YYNGEE. Based on the CDR3 plus reference TRBV9 and TRBJ2-5, the full variable domain is DSGVTQTPKHLITATGQRVTLRCSPRSGDLSVYWYQQSLDQGLQFLIQYYNGEERAKGNILERFSAQQFPDLHSELNLSSLELGDSALYFCASSVALAGVETQYFGPGTRLLVL.

The chain couples TRBV29-1 to TRBJ2-1; D not resolved. The germline V gene encodes CDR1 SQVTM and CDR2 ANQGSEA. CDR3 size: 12 residues. V lost 6 bases to trimming and J lost 8 bases, with 14 bases between them. CDR3 amino acids: CSVANSADEQFF. DNA of the CDR3: TGCAGCGTAGCTAACAGTGCCGATGAGCAGTTCTTC.

This chain uses TRBV6-1 with TRBJ2-7; tentative D call: TRBD2 (6 bases). Trimming pared 6 bases from V and 6 bases from J, leaving 18 bases between. The CDR3 spans 14 residues. CDR1 is MNHNS and CDR2 is SASEGT in the germline V gene. The DNA for the CDR3 is TGTGCCAGCAGGCGCCGGGACTCGATCCTCGAGCAGTACTTC. It specifies CASRRRDSILEQYF.

This clonotype has just a few counts. DNA for the CDR3: TGTGCCAGCAGCTTGGGACTAGCGGGGGCCGGGGAGCAGTACGTC. This codes for CASSLGLAGAGEQYV. The chain is built from TRBV5-4 and TRBJ2-7, with 12 bases fitting TRBD2. The CDR3 is 15 residues long. J gave up 7 bases and V 0 bases, and 5 bases lay outside the gene matches. Germline assignment: CDR1 SGHNT and CDR2 YYREEE (reference sequence).

This clonotype was seen repeatedly, ten times or more. V is TRBV7-2 and J is TRBJ1-4; no firm D call. Germline CDR1 is SGHTA and CDR2 is FQGNSA. The CDR3 covers 17 residues. V shed 0 bases and J shed 0 bases, with 11 bases lying between them. The CDR3 here is CASSLAPQRATNEKLFF. CDR3 coding DNA: TGTGCCAGCAGCTTAGCCCCGCAGAGGGCAACTAATGAAAAACTGTTTTTT.

This chain uses TRBV24-1 with TRBJ1-1; no definite D call. The CDR3 sequence is 13 residues long. From germline, CDR1 is KGHDR and CDR2 SFDVKD. V lost 3 bases to trimming and J lost 10 bases, with 14 bases between them. The CDR3 is CATSDRAGAGAFF. The CDR3 coding sequence is TGTGCCACCAGTGATAGGGCAGGCGCCGGAGCTTTCTTT.

A few counts support this clonotype. This chain joins TRBV2 and TRBJ1-5; 7 bases agree with TRBD1. V lost 4 bases to trimming and J lost 7 bases; unmatched junction nucleotides: 7. The CDR3 sequence is 14 residues long. Looked up from germline, CDR1 is SNHLY and CDR2 is FYNNEI. CDR3 nucleotides: TGTGCCAGCAGTGTAATAGGGGGCGGCCAGCCCCAGCATTTT. This codes for CASSVIGGGQPQHF.

Many counts were recorded for this clonotype. This rearrangement joins TRBV6-5 to TRBJ1-1, with 8 nucleotides matching TRBD1. The germline V gene encodes CDR1 MNHEY and CDR2 SVGAGI. The CDR3 consists of 15 residues. Trimming took 7 bases from V and 1 from J; bases not matched to a gene: 8. The CDR3 reads CASILYGTGNTEAFF. In nucleotides, the CDR3 is TGTGCCAGCATTCTATATGGGACAGGGAACACTGAAGCTTTCTTT.

There are a few counts of this clonotype. V and J are TRBV20-1 and TRBJ2-5; TRBD2 matches at 9 bases. The CDR3 loop spans 16 amino acids. Looked up from germline, CDR1 is DFQATT and CDR2 is SNEGSKA (reference sequence). J gave up 5 bases and V 5 bases, and 15 bases lay outside the gene matches. CDR3 region: CSAPFGASGVGETQYF. CDR3 coding DNA: TGCAGTGCTCCCTTCGGCGCTAGCGGGGTTGGTGAGACCCAGTACTTC.

The rearrangement links TRBV5-1 to TRBJ2-7; 8 bases align to TRBD1. CDR1 and CDR2 from the germline V gene are SGHRS and YFSETQ. CDR3 size: 14 residues. The trim removed 1 base at V and 7 bases at J, leaving 7 bases unmatched. DNA of the CDR3: TGCGCCAGCAGCTTGTTTGGACAGGGTTCAGAGCAGTACGTC. Protein product: CASSLFGQGSEQYV.

This clonotype was observed a few times. V is TRBV12-3 or TRBV12-4 and J is TRBJ2-7, with 16 bases lining up with TRBD2. This CDR3 has 20 residues. The trim removed 4 bases at V and 4 bases at J, leaving 16 bases unmatched. The CDR3, as DNA: TGTGCCAGCAGTTACAGCCCGGGACTAGCGGGGGGGCGTGCCCCATACGAGCAGTACTTC. It translates to CASSYSPGLAGGRAPYEQYF.

The rearrangement links TRBV30 to TRBJ1-4, with D possibly TRBD1 on 6 matching bases. The CDR3 covers 16 residues. V was clipped by 2 bases and J by 8 bases, with 21 bases between them. Germline-derived CDR1 and CDR2 are GTSNPN and SVGIG (reference sequence). CDR3 amino acids: CAWSLGFGGGNEKLFF. The CDR3 DNA sequence: TGTGCCTGGAGTCTGGGTTTTGGAGGGGGAAACGAAAAACTGTTTTTT.

This clonotype has at least ten counts. This sequence joins TRBV12-3 or TRBV12-4 and TRBJ1-1; D not certain. V was pared by 0 bases and J by 1 base, with 18 bases between. There are 18 residues in the CDR3. The CDR3 loop reads CASSLAGFRVGSNTEAFF. CDR3 sequence (DNA): TGTGCCAGCAGTTTAGCGGGTTTTAGGGTGGGGTCGAACACTGAAGCTTTCTTT.

The CDR3 reads CATKPGSDGYTF. In DNA form, the CDR3 reads TGTGCCACCAAACCCGGATCGGATGGCTACACCTTC. The chain has TRBV10-3 and TRBJ1-2; D not certain. The germline gives CDR1 ENHRY, CDR2 SYGVKD. The CDR3 consists of 12 residues. V lost 10 bases to trimming and J lost 6 bases, with 15 bases between them.

This clonotype was recorded many times. The chain has TRBV5-1 and TRBJ1-1, with D maybe TRBD1 (5 bases). The CDR3 contains 14 residues. Deletions cut 4 bases from V and 0 bases from J, with 10 bases between. Germline CDR1 SGHRS, CDR2 YFSETQ. The CDR3 here is CASSPDTMNTEAFF. CDR3 nucleotides: TGCGCCAGCAGCCCGGACACCATGAACACTGAAGCTTTCTTT.

The gene calls are TRBV6-5 and TRBJ2-2; no clear D gene. V lost 8 bases and J 7 bases, leaving 11 bases between the germline ends. CDR1 is MNHEY and CDR2 is SVGAGI in the germline V gene. This CDR3 spans 12 amino acids. CDR3 DNA sequence: TGTGCCAGCGGTCGGTGGGGCGGGGAGCTGTTTTTT. This gives the protein CASGRWGGELFF.

The chain has TRBV7-9 and TRBJ1-2; TRBD1 might be the D (5 bases). The CDR3 contains 14 residues. Trimming took off 11 bases at V and 1 base at J, with 17 bases between the two ends. Germline V gene sequence: CDR1 SEHNR, CDR2 FQNEAQ (reference sequence). CDR3 protein: CACGGGSRNYGYTF. CDR3 sequence (DNA): TGTGCCTGCGGGGGTGGGAGCCGTAACTATGGCTACACCTTC.

This clonotype appeared a few times. The genes are TRBV4-1 and TRBJ2-1, with D possibly TRBD2 on 5 matching bases. The length of the CDR3 is 13 residues. CDR1 is MGHRA and CDR2 is YSYEKL in the germline V gene. Between the trimmed V and J ends, which lost 5 bases and 6 bases, there was a span of 11 bases. The CDR3 DNA sequence: TGCGCCAGCAGCATGGGAGTCCCCAATGAGCAGTTCTTC. Translated, it gives CASSMGVPNEQFF.

This clonotype was seen only a few times. This chain links TRBV5-1 with TRBJ2-5, with D perhaps TRBD2 (6 bases). In germline, CDR1 is SGHRS, CDR2 YFSETQ. V gave up 0 bases and J gave up 5 bases, with 8 bases separating them. This CDR3 is built from 13 residues. This chain's CDR3 is CASSLGDLETQYF. The CDR3 DNA follows: TGCGCCAGCAGCTTGGGGGACTTGGAGACCCAGTACTTC.

This chain uses TRBV19 with TRBJ1-5; perhaps TRBD1 as D (6 bases). V dropped 3 bases and J dropped 3 bases, with 18 bases sitting between them. This CDR3 has 17 amino acids. The germline V gene has CDR1 LNHDA and CDR2 SQIVND (reference sequence). CDR3 nucleotide sequence: TGTGCCAGTAGTATCACCGGGACACAACGTGTCAATCAGCCCCAGCATTTT. Its translation is CASSITGTQRVNQPQHF.

The rearrangement uses TRBV7-9 and TRBJ1-1; D is uncertain. Trimming cost V 2 bases and J 3 bases, with 10 bases left between them. The germline V gene has CDR1 SEHNR and CDR2 FQNEAQ (reference sequence). The length of the CDR3 is 14 residues. As DNA, the CDR3 is TGTGCCAGCAGCTTAATGCGGTGGGACACTGAAGCTTTCTTT. It translates to CASSLMRWDTEAFF. Variable domain in full (rest from reference TRBV7-9 and TRBJ1-1): DTGVSQNPRHKITKRGQNVTFRCDPISEHNRLYWYRQTLGQGPEFLTYFQNEAQLEKSRLLSDRFSAERPKGSFSTLEIQRTEQGDSAMYLCASSLMRWDTEAFFGQGTRLTVV.

V gene TRBV28 combines with J gene TRBJ2-3; TRBD2 aligns across 7 bases. J was trimmed by 0 bases and V by 5 bases; bases with no gene match: 5. Germline assignment: CDR1 MDHEN and CDR2 SYDVKM. The CDR3 contains 15 residues. As DNA, the CDR3 is TGTGCCAGCAGTGTACTAGCGCCGAGCACAGATACGCAGTATTTT. Translation: CASSVLAPSTDTQYF.

The table lists this clonotype with a few counts. This chain joins TRBV27 and TRBJ2-2, with 7 bases aligning to TRBD1. Germline V gene sequence: CDR1 MNHEY, CDR2 SMNVEV (reference sequence). The J segment lost 8 bases and the V segment lost 6 bases, leaving 9 bases of the junction unmatched. This CDR3 has 14 residues. The CDR3 nucleotides read TGTGCCAGCAGAAACGACAGGGTCTCAGGGGAGCTGTTTTTT. Translation gives CASRNDRVSGELFF.